This TCR delta chain was found in a study of gamma-delta T cells after stem cell transplantation. This CDR3 is 18 amino acids long. Per the germline V gene, CDR1 is GEAIGNYY and CDR2 is EKD. The V gene end was trimmed by 0 bases and the J gene end by 3 bases; junction bases not matched to a gene: 8. This clone was seen only a few times. TCRdb redid clone calling on the RT-PCR reads using CATT. Among approximately 14,000 delta-chain clones listed, roughly 32% were seen once. The chain links TRDV2 to TRDJ2, with TRDD3 matching 11 bases. What was sequenced was gamma-delta T cells. This TCR was recovered from a human donor. It is not recorded whose cells these are; they may come from a transplant donor. As DNA, the CDR3 is TGTGCCTGTGACACCGTACTGGGGGATAAGGAGATGACAGCACAACTCTTCTTT. This codes for CACDTVLGDKEMTAQLFF.